Listed here are 18 T cell receptor beta chains from one sample, sequenced in a study of T cell responses to AZD1222 COVID-19 vaccine. TCRdb keeps only in-frame clones here, not all; method: immunoSEQ multiplex PCR. The sample lists roughly 170,000 clones; 85% to 95% were seen once. Sequenced here: peripheral blood, sampled 28 days after the second AZD1222 dose. All receptors come from an adult who received the AZD1222 COVID-19 vaccine.

The V and J genes are TRBV30 and TRBJ2-3; perhaps TRBD1 as D (6 bases). Germline V lookup: CDR1 GTSNPN, CDR2 SVGIG (reference sequence). V shed 1 base and J shed 6 bases, with 20 bases lying between them. The length of the CDR3 is 16 residues. The CDR3 loop reads CAWSGSKTGLWDTQYF. In DNA form, the CDR3 reads TGTGCCTGGAGTGGTAGTAAGACAGGCTTATGGGATACGCAGTATTTT.

The rearrangement links TRBV18 to TRBJ1-1; D not resolved. The V and J ends lost 6 bases and 5 bases respectively, with 10 bases between them. From germline, CDR1 is KGHSH and CDR2 LQKENI. The CDR3 length is 12 residues. DNA of the CDR3: TGTGCCAGCTCCCCCCTCCTAACTGAAGCTTTCTTT. This sequence encodes CASSPLLTEAFF.

This clone occurred many times. In DNA form, the CDR3 reads TGCGCCAGCAGCTGGGACGCGGGACAGGGGACCTATGGCTACACCTTC. Its translation is CASSWDAGQGTYGYTF. The V call is TRBV5-1, the J call TRBJ1-2; 10 nucleotides agree with TRBD1. The CDR3 spans 16 residues. V shed 3 bases, J shed 4 bases, and the junction held 9 bases outside the gene matches. CDR1 and CDR2 from the germline V gene are SGHRS and YFSETQ. Using reference TRBV5-1 and TRBJ1-2 for the parts outside the CDR3, the full variable domain is KAGVTQTPRYLIKTRGQQVTLSCSPISGHRSVSWYQQTPGQGLQFLFEYFSETQRNKGNFPGRFSGRQFSNSRSEMNVSTLELGDSALYLCASSWDAGQGTYGYTFGSGTRLTVV.

Notes on this clone: At one boundary the junction diverges from the germline segment, which might be a read error. The chain uses TRBV2 and TRBJ1-2; 8 bases are shared with TRBD1. The germline V gene has CDR1 SNHLY and CDR2 FYNNEI. The CDR3 sequence is 13 residues long. This CDR3 reads CTSNPGGIYGYTF. In DNA, the CDR3 is TGTACCAGCAACCCAGGGGGCATCTATGGCTACACCTTC.

This clone was counted a few times. The gene calls are TRBV19 and TRBJ2-3, with TRBD2 matching over 8 bases. V lost 10 bases, J lost 4 bases, and 10 bases stayed unmatched. Germline V gene data show CDR1 as LNHDA and CDR2 as SQIVND (reference sequence). The CDR3 is 14 residues long. The CDR3 sequence: CATKGGRRADTQYF. The DNA for the CDR3 is TGTGCCACTAAGGGCGGGAGGCGGGCAGATACGCAGTATTTT.

The J gene is TRBJ2-2, the V gene TRBV5-8; 8 positions agree with TRBD1. The germline V gene encodes CDR1 SGHTS and CDR2 YDEGEE. The CDR3 runs 16 residues. Trimming cost V 6 bases and J 6 bases; bases outside gene matches: 13. In DNA form, the CDR3 reads TGTGCCAGCACCTACGCCTCCAGGGGGCATCCCGGGGAGCTGTTTTTT. Protein sequence: CASTYASRGHPGELFF.

The chain is built from TRBV29-1 and TRBJ2-5; D assignment may be TRBD1 or TRBD2 (5 bases each). The V end lost 1 base, the J end lost 4 bases, and 10 bases lay between the germline ends. CDR3 length equals 13 residues. CDR1 and CDR2 from the germline V gene are SQVTM and ANQGSEA. The CDR3 DNA reads TGCAGCGTTGAAGGGGGACCCCTAGAGACCCAGTACTTC. As protein: CSVEGGPLETQYF.

The table lists this clone with a count of one. The chain uses TRBV3-1 (or the pseudogene TRBV3-2) and TRBJ1-1; no firm D call. The CDR3 consists of 13 residues. The germline V gene encodes CDR1 LGHDT and CDR2 YNNKEL (reference sequence). The ends were cut back, 5 bases at V and 1 base at J, with 8 bases in the middle. The DNA of the CDR3 is TGTGCCAGCAGCTCCACAGAGAACACTGAAGCTTTCTTT. Amino acid sequence: CASSSTENTEAFF.

This clone was recorded only once. The chain employs TRBV5-1 and TRBJ1-2, with 8 positions matching TRBD1. The CDR3 extends over 16 amino acids. J gave up 2 bases and V 0 bases, and 6 bases lay outside the gene matches. Germline CDR1 reads SGHRS; CDR2 reads YFSETQ. CDR3 bases: TGCGCCAGCAGCTTGGACGCTTGGACAGGGAACTATGGCTACACCTTC. Amino acids: CASSLDAWTGNYGYTF.

The V call is TRBV11-2, the J call TRBJ1-4; D uncertain. Germline lookup yields CDR1 SGHAT and CDR2 FQNNGV. Trimming took off 5 bases at V and 5 bases at J, with 15 bases between the two ends. CDR3 length: 15 residues. The DNA of the CDR3 is TGTGCCAGCAGCACCCTCAACGGGAGAAATGAAAAACTGTTTTTT. Translation gives CASSTLNGRNEKLFF.

The V and J genes are TRBV2 and TRBJ1-1, with D possibly matching TRBD1 (6 bases). The germline V and J ends were trimmed by 0 bases and 1 base, with 12 bases remaining between them. Germline values: CDR1 SNHLY, CDR2 FYNNEI. The CDR3 extends over 16 amino acids. The CDR3 reads CASSEASGETNTEAFF. CDR3 coding DNA: TGTGCCAGCAGTGAAGCGTCAGGGGAAACGAACACTGAAGCTTTCTTT.

J is TRBJ1-3 and V is TRBV5-4, with a possible D match to TRBD1 (5 bases). Germline V gives CDR1 SGHNT, CDR2 YYREEE (reference sequence). The CDR3 loop spans 16 amino acids. V gave up 4 bases and J gave up 4 bases, with 18 bases separating them. The CDR3 sequence: CASSQTAGLTGNTIYF. CDR3 sequence (DNA): TGTGCCAGCAGCCAGACGGCAGGGTTAACCGGAAACACCATATATTTT.

The V gene is TRBV11-2, the J gene TRBJ2-1, with a possible D match to TRBD1 (6 bases). Germline CDR1 reads SGHAT; CDR2 reads FQNNGV. There are 13 residues in the CDR3. V was trimmed by 6 bases and J by 4 bases, leaving 10 bases between them. This chain's CDR3 is CASRPGQYNEQFF. The CDR3 DNA reads as TGTGCCAGCAGACCCGGACAGTACAATGAGCAGTTCTTC.

This chain uses TRBV29-1 with TRBJ2-2, with 11 nucleotides matching TRBD2. CDR3 length: 15 amino acids. Unmatched junction bases numbered 8, after V lost 7 bases and J lost 4 bases. Germline V lookup: CDR1 SQVTM, CDR2 ANQGSEA. The CDR3 sequence: CSALGLAGGTGELFF. In DNA, the CDR3 is TGCAGCGCCCTGGGGCTAGCGGGAGGCACCGGGGAGCTGTTTTTT.

This clone is a singleton in its sample. The chain employs TRBV28 and TRBJ1-1; TRBD1 matches 9 bases. Looked up from germline, CDR1 is MDHEN and CDR2 is SYDVKM. The CDR3 has 15 amino acids. J lost 5 bases, V lost 4 bases, and 8 bases had no gene match. CDR3 in DNA: TGTGCCAGCAGTTCCCCATCGACAGGGGGGACTGAAGCTTTCTTT. Translated: CASSSPSTGGTEAFF.

This clone was seen only once. Written as DNA, the CDR3 is TGTGCCAGCAGCGCAGGGACTAGCGGGACCCAGCAGTTCTTC. Translated: CASSAGTSGTQQFF. The rearrangement links TRBV2 to TRBJ2-1; 13 positions match TRBD2. The CDR3 consists of 14 residues. V was clipped by 6 bases and J by 11 bases; unmatched bases: 7. In germline, CDR1 is SNHLY, CDR2 FYNNEI.

V usage is TRBV11-3 and J usage is TRBJ2-2; D gene ambiguous. Germline V lookup: CDR1 SGHNT, CDR2 YENEEA. The CDR3 totals 13 residues. Trimming stripped 0 bases from V and 4 bases from J, with 3 bases between. CDR3 DNA: TGTGCCAGCAGCTTAGACGTCACCGGGGAGCTGTTTTTT. Its translation is CASSLDVTGELFF.

V and J are TRBV15 and TRBJ2-1, with 7 bases aligning to TRBD2. The ends lost 1 base at V and 7 bases at J; junction bases unmatched: 10. The CDR3 extends over 16 amino acids. Germline V CDR1 and CDR2: LNHNV, YYDKDF (reference sequence). This chain's CDR3 is CATSRGAGTTGNEQFF. The DNA for the CDR3 is TGTGCCACCAGCAGAGGAGCCGGGACTACCGGGAATGAGCAGTTCTTC.